This T cell receptor (beta chain) was found in a study of identical twins. General study findings and limits: There was an excess of low generation probability in the out-of-frame alpha sequences that twins shared.

A universal primer site was created by template switching, with the cDNA bearing unique molecular identifiers. From the 5' RACE reads, TCRdb called clonotypes with MiXCR, one entry per CDR3 protein. Among 400,000 to 600,000 distinct CDR3 sequences listed, under 25% were seen once. About this clonotype: Its cognate antigen is unknown.

Germline CDR1 and CDR2: MDHEN and SYDVKM. The CDR3 consists of 15 residues. With V trimmed by 6 bases and J by 10 bases, 15 bases remained unmatched. These data are also associated with another study on yellow fever vaccine responses in identical twins.

Sequencing was carried out using CD4+ T cells sorted from blood. The clonotype comes from a woman aged 18 to 35 in good health. The chain couples TRBV28 to TRBJ2-7; 10 bases agree with TRBD1. CDR3 region: CASSKLGQGLLDQYF. Here the CDR3 DNA reads TGTGCCAGCAGCAAACTGGGACAGGGGCTGCTCGATCAGTACTTC.